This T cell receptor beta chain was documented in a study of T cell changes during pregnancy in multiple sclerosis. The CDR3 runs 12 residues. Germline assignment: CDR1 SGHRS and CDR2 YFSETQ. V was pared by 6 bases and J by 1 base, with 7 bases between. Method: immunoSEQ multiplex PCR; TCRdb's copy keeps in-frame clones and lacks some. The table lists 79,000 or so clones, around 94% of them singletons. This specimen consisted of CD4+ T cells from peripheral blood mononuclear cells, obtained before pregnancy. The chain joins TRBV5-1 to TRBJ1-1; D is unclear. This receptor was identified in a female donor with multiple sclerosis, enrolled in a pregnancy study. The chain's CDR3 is CASTLGNTEAFF. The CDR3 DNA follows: TGCGCCAGCACCCTAGGGAACACTGAAGCTTTCTTT.